A selection of T cell receptor beta chains follows, all from one sample in a study of TIL therapy for anti-PD-1-resistant metastatic lung cancer. Libraries were prepared by immunoSEQ multiplex PCR; TCRdb keeps only in-frame clonotypes and omits some of them. The repertoire has 50,000 or so clones, about 80% of them found once; the top ten carry about 4.8%. Here the sequenced sample was blood, taken at baseline. These receptors were taken from a woman between 30 and 80 years old with non-small cell lung cancer. Both conserved end residues are part of each CDR3. The D gene is left open where the match is weak. Part of the rows lack a size; the others show once, few, many or a class for expanded clones.

J | V | size | D | DNA | CDR3
TRBJ2-1 | TRBV27 | once | TRBD2 | TGTGCCAGCAGTCCCGGGACTAGCGGGGGCAATGAGCAGTTCTTC | CASSPGTSGGNEQFF
TRBJ1-6 | TRBV5-1 | - | TRBD1 | TGCGCCAGCAGCCCCCGGGACAGGGCTGGTTCACCCCTCCACTTT | CASSPRDRAGSPLHF
TRBJ2-3 | TRBV5-1 | - | - | TGCGCCAGCTGCCGGTCCCAAAGCGCAGATACGCAGTATTTT | CASCRSQSADTQYF
TRBJ1-2 | TRBV5-5 | - | - | TGTGCCAGCAGCCTTATGCAGGGCTATGGCTACACCTTC | CASSLMQGYGYTF
TRBJ2-7 | TRBV9 | - | TRBD1 | TGTGCCAGCAGCCCAGGAGGGACAGGGGAAGTCTACGAGCAGTACTTC | CASSPGGTGEVYEQYF
TRBJ2-7 | TRBV5-4 | - | TRBD2 | TGTGCCAGCAGCCAACTAGCGGCTAGCTCCTACGAGCAGTACTTC | CASSQLAASSYEQYF
TRBJ2-4 | TRBV19 | - | TRBD2 | TGTGCCAGTAGTACGGGGACTAGCGGGGGACACATTCAGTACTTC | CASSTGTSGGHIQYF
TRBJ2-7 | TRBV6-1 | - | - | TGTGCCAGCAGTAGAACAGGGACCCCCTCCCACGAGCAGTACTTC | CASSRTGTPSHEQYF
TRBJ2-7 | TRBV23-1 | - | - | TGCGCCAGCAGTCGGGGCCGACAATACGAGCAGTACTTC | CASSRGRQYEQYF
TRBJ2-2 | TRBV6-5 | - | - | TGTGCCAGCAGTTTCAAGACCCCGAACACCGGGGAGCTGTTTTTT | CASSFKTPNTGELFF
TRBJ2-4 | TRBV25-1 | once | - | TGTGCCAGCAGGGAGGGAGCCAAAAACATTCAGTACTTC | CASREGAKNIQYF
TRBJ1-1 | TRBV7-2 | - | - | TGTGCCAGCAGCTCGCGTATGGGGGGGCCGAGCACTGAAGCTTTCTTT | CASSSRMGGPSTEAFF
TRBJ2-7 | TRBV19 | - | TRBD2 | TGTGCCAGTAGTGTAGTGCTAGCGGCCCACTACGAGCAGTACTTC | CASSVVLAAHYEQYF
TRBJ1-1 | TRBV18 | once | TRBD1 | TGTGCCAGCTCAGGACGGATGGGACAGGGGGACACTGAAGCTTTCTTT | CASSGRMGQGDTEAFF
TRBJ2-7 | TRBV27 | few | TRBD2 | TGTGCCAGCAGTTTCGTCAGCGGGATACTCTACGAGCAGTACTTC | CASSFVSGILYEQYF
TRBJ1-3 | TRBV30 | - | TRBD1 | TGTGCCTGGAGTGTAGGGACAGGGGCTGGAAACACCATATATTTT | CAWSVGTGAGNTIYF
TRBJ2-4 | TRBV19 | - | - | TGTGCCAGTAGTCTCAGTAAAGGGGCCGGCGACATTCAGTACTTC | CASSLSKGAGDIQYF
TRBJ2-7 | TRBV14 | - | TRBD2 | TGTGCCAGCAGCCCGCGGATAGCGGGAGGGCCCCGCGAGCAGTACTTC | CASSPRIAGGPREQYF
TRBJ2-3 | TRBV2 | - | TRBD1 | TGTGCCAGCAGTTCGATTGACAGGGGAAACACAGATACGCAGTATTTT | CASSSIDRGNTDTQYF
TRBJ2-6 | TRBV27 | - | - | TGTGCCAGCAGTGCCGGTACGACTGGGGCCAACGTCCTGACTTTC | CASSAGTTGANVLTF
TRBJ2-1 | TRBV19 | - | TRBD2 | TGTGCCAGTAGTATCGCGGGGGATCCCCTATACGAGCAGTTCTTC | CASSIAGDPLYEQFF
TRBJ2-7 | TRBV6-5 | - | - | TGTGCCAGCAGTTACTCGAATCTCGCCTACGAGCAGTACTTC | CASSYSNLAYEQYF
TRBJ1-1 | TRBV6-5 | - | TRBD1 | TGTGCCAGCAGTGCGACAGGGGGCGGGGCTGAAGCTTTCTTT | CASSATGGGAEAFF
TRBJ2-7 | TRBV29-1 | - | TRBD2 | TGCAGCGAAAGACTAGCGGGAGTCGGAGAGCAGTACTTC | CSERLAGVGEQYF
TRBJ1-2 | TRBV5-1 | - | - | TGCGCCAGCAGCAGCACCGGGACACCCGACTATGGCTACACCTTC | CASSSTGTPDYGYTF
TRBJ1-2 | TRBV9 | - | TRBD1 | TGTGCCAGCAGCGTAGCAGTAGGGACAGACTATGGCTACACCTTC | CASSVAVGTDYGYTF
TRBJ2-7 | TRBV30 | - | TRBD2 | TGTGCCTGGAGTTTTAGCGGGGGTACCTACGAGCAGTATTTC | CAWSFSGGTYEQYF
TRBJ2-7 | TRBV4-1 | few | - | TGCGCCAGCAGCCAAGATTCCCACGGTCCCCGGGCCTACGAGCAGTACTTC | CASSQDSHGPRAYEQYF
TRBJ1-2 | TRBV11-2 | - | TRBD1 | TGTGCCAGCAGCTTAGCCCCCGGACAGGGCTCTGGTTTGAGGGGCTACACCTTC | CASSLAPGQGSGLRGYTF
TRBJ1-2 | TRBV6-5 | once | TRBD1 | TGTGCCAGCCGGACAGGGGTAACGTATGGCTACACCTTC | CASRTGVTYGYTF
TRBJ1-5 | TRBV2 | few | TRBD1 | TGTGCCAGCAGGGACAGGGGGGTCGAGGCCCAGCATTTT | CASRDRGVEAQHF
TRBJ1-1 | TRBV5-5 | - | - | TGTGCCAGCAGCTTGCAGGGGTTGGTTGAAGCTTTCTTT | CASSLQGLVEAFF
TRBJ2-3 | TRBV2 | - | - | TGTGCCAGCAGTGTTAGGTACACAGATACGCAGTATTTT | CASSVRYTDTQYF
TRBJ2-7 | TRBV27 | medium-sized | - | TGTGCCAGCAGTTTTCGAGACAGGTACTACGAGCAGTACTTC | CASSFRDRYYEQYF
TRBJ2-3 | TRBV29-1 | - | TRBD2 | TGCAGCGTTCACCGCCCTAGCGGGGTAAGGACAGATACGCAGTATTTT | CSVHRPSGVRTDTQYF
TRBJ2-7 | TRBV5-4 | - | - | TGTGCCAGCAGCTTGGATAAACTCTACGAGCAGTACTTC | CASSLDKLYEQYF
TRBJ1-5 | TRBV19 | many | - | TGTGCCAGTAGGCGAACAGTTAGCAATCAGCCCCAGCATTTT | CASRRTVSNQPQHF
TRBJ1-5 | TRBV19 | - | - | TGTGCCAGTAGTAGGACCAGGGACCAGCCCCAGCATTTT | CASSRTRDQPQHF
TRBJ2-3 | TRBV10-3 | - | TRBD2 | TGTGCCATCAGTGGCCTAGCGGAGCAGGGAACAGATACGCAGTATTTT | CAISGLAEQGTDTQYF
TRBJ1-2 | TRBV30 | - | - | TGTGCCTGGAGTGATTTATCTAACTATGGCTACACCTTC | CAWSDLSNYGYTF
TRBJ1-2 | TRBV11-2 | - | - | TGTGCCAGCAGCTTATTCGGGCAGATTTATGGCTACACCTTC | CASSLFGQIYGYTF
TRBJ1-4 | TRBV5-1 | - | - | TGCGCCAGCAGCTTGGATCAGGGAGATGAAAAACTGTTTTTT | CASSLDQGDEKLFF
TRBJ1-1 | TRBV18 | few | - | TGTGCCAGCTCACAACCAAAGGGAGAAGCTTTCTTT | CASSQPKGEAFF
TRBJ2-2 | TRBV12-5 | - | - | TGTGCTAGTGGTTTGTGGAGGGACCGGGGAGCTGTTTTT | CASGLWRDRGAVF
TRBJ1-1 | TRBV4-1 | - | TRBD1 | TGCGCCAGCAGCCATTATTGGACAGGGGCTACTGAAGCTTTCTTT | CASSHYWTGATEAFF
TRBJ2-3 | TRBV5-1 | - | - | TGCGCCAGCAGCTTGGCCCCGGGGGTGGCCACAGGTGGTCGGTATTTT | CASSLAPGVATGGRYF
TRBJ2-6 | TRBV5-1 | - | TRBD2 | TGCGCCAGCAGCTTGGAGCGGGGTCTGGGCTCTGGGGCCAACGTCCTGACTTTC | CASSLERGLGSGANVLTF
TRBJ2-2 | TRBV5-1 | - | - | TGCGCCAGCAGCTTGAACCCAGATAACACCGGGGAGCTGTTTTTT | CASSLNPDNTGELFF